This TCR beta chain stems from a study of blood T cell repertoires in COVID-19. Study at large: Acute-phase and convalescent COVID-19 samples originated in the United States, Italy and Spain. The analysed material was cDNA or gDNA that came from T cells, B-cell-depleted T cells, or PBMCs.

V was pared by 5 bases and J by 0 bases, with 11 bases between. Germline CDR1 LNHDA, CDR2 SQIVND (reference sequence). The CDR3 consists of 14 residues. Per the original methods: Nucleated cell counts were estimated from reference gene primer amplification. Libraries were prepared by immunoSEQ multiplex PCR; TCRdb keeps only in-frame clonotypes and omits some of them. That table furnishes V, J and clone size, whereas the DNA furnished D and trimming. The sample consists of around 200,000 clones, less than 85% of them appearing once. The receptor was derived from a man aged 45 to 65 who had recovered from COVID-19. J is TRBJ2-7 and V is TRBV19; D perhaps matches TRBD2 (5 bases). The source material was peripheral blood. The CDR3 DNA sequence: TGTGCCAGTAGTCTTAGTGGGAGCTCCTACGAGCAGTACTTC. As protein: CASSLSGSSYEQYF.